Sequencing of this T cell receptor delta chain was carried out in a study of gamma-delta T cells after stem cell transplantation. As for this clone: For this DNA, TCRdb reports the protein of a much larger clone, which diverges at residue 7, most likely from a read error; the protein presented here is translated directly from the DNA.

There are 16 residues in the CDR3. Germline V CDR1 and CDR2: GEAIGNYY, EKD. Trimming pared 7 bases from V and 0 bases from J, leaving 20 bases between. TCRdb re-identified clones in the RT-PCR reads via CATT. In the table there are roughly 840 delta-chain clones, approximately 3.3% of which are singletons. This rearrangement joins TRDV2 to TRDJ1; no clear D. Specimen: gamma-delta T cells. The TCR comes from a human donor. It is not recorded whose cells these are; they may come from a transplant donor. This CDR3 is CACGTKAHLYTDKLIF. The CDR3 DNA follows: TGTGCCTGCGGAACGAAAGCCCACTTATACACCGATAAACTCATCTTT.